The 14 T cell receptor beta chains presented below share a single source sample, sequenced in a study of T cells after yellow fever vaccination. TCRdb recomputed calls from the 5' RACE reads with MiXCR, one row per CDR3 protein. The data contain about 500,000 distinct CDR3 sequences, less than 20% of them singletons. The sample consisted of PBMCs, taken 5 days after the first yellow fever vaccination. These receptors came from a man aged 18-30 years who received the YFV17D yellow fever vaccine.

The gene calls are TRBV5-6 and TRBJ1-5; 9 positions match TRBD1. Germline CDR1 and CDR2: SGHDT and YYEEEE. The CDR3 loop spans 17 amino acids. With 4 bases clipped from V and 1 base from J, the junction kept 9 bases outside the gene matches. The CDR3 reads CASSIYRDRVSNQPQHF. For the CDR3, the DNA is TGTGCCAGCAGCATCTACCGGGACAGGGTGAGCAATCAGCCCCAGCATTTT. Together with reference TRBV5-6 and TRBJ1-5, the CDR3 gives the full variable domain: DAGVTQSPTHLIKTRGQQVTLRCSPKSGHDTVSWYQQALGQGPQFIFQYYEEEERQRGNFPDRFSGHQFPNYSSELNVNALLLGDSALYLCASSIYRDRVSNQPQHFGDGTRLSIL.

Comment on this clonotype: Germline is not matched at one junction end, which may reflect a read error. The rearrangement links TRBV7-3 to TRBJ2-3, with 9 bases that match TRBD2. This CDR3 contains 18 residues. Germline V gene sequence: CDR1 SGHTA, CDR2 FQGTGA. The CDR3 DNA sequence: TGTGCCTGCAGCATCCCTACCTTGACTAGCGGATACACAGATACGCAGTATTTT. Its protein is CACSIPTLTSGYTDTQYF.

This clonotype was counted many times. The CDR3 DNA is TGCGCCAGCAGCTCTGTACAGGGAACCGCGCAGGGGGGGCAGTTCTTC. It encodes CASSSVQGTAQGGQFF. V is TRBV5-1 and J is TRBJ2-1, with D maybe TRBD1 (7 bases). The germline gives CDR1 SGHRS, CDR2 YFSETQ. The CDR3 covers 16 residues. V lost 3 bases to trimming and J lost 12 bases, with 25 bases between them.

The chain uses TRBV4-3 and TRBJ1-3; TRBD1 is a possible D gene (5 bases). The CDR3 sequence is 14 residues long. Trimming removed 3 bases at V and 2 bases at J, with 8 bases between. Germline V gene sequence: CDR1 LGHNA, CDR2 YSLEER. Here the CDR3 DNA reads TGCGCCAGCAGCCAGGGGACCGCTGGAAACACCATATATTTT. It is translated as CASSQGTAGNTIYF.

The V and J genes are TRBV20-1 and TRBJ1-2, with D hard to call. The germline V gene has CDR1 DFQATT and CDR2 SNEGSKA (reference sequence). Trimming removed 2 bases at V and 5 bases at J, with 15 bases between. The CDR3 has 14 residues. The CDR3 DNA follows: TGCAGTGCTAGATCACAGACAAGACTTTATGGCTACACCTTC. This sequence encodes CSARSQTRLYGYTF.

The sample holds many counts of this clonotype. The chain carries TRBV12-3 or TRBV12-4 and TRBJ2-7; TRBD1 might be the D (6 bases). This CDR3 comprises 13 residues. Trimming removed 3 bases from V and 6 bases from J, with 12 bases in between. This CDR3 is CASSFNRESEQYF. The CDR3 region has the DNA TGTGCCAGCAGTTTTAACAGGGAAAGCGAGCAGTACTTC.

This clonotype was counted many times. V is TRBV7-8 and J is TRBJ1-5; D may be TRBD1 (5 bases). CDR1 and CDR2 (germline): SGHVS, FQNEAQ. V gave up 3 bases and J gave up 7 bases, with 13 bases separating them. This CDR3 region has 14 residues. The CDR3 spells CASSFPGRGQPQHF. CDR3 coding DNA: TGTGCCAGCAGCTTCCCAGGGAGAGGACAGCCCCAGCATTTT.

CDR3 coding DNA: TGTGCCAGCAGCCCAGGGGAAACGAGGAACACTGAAGCTTTCTTT. The encoded protein is CASSPGETRNTEAFF. The genes are TRBV4-2 and TRBJ1-1; tentative D call: TRBD1 (6 bases). The CDR3 is 15 residues long. The V end was cut by 4 bases, the J end by 1 base, with 13 bases between. Germline assignment: CDR1 LGHNA and CDR2 YNFKEQ.

This clonotype came up many times. The V call is TRBV5-1, the J call TRBJ2-3, with D perhaps TRBD1 or TRBD2 (5 bases each). Trimming stripped 5 bases from V and 0 bases from J, with 10 bases between. The CDR3 consists of 14 residues. The germline V gene has CDR1 SGHRS and CDR2 YFSETQ. The CDR3 here is CASRPGTSTDTQYF. The CDR3 bases are TGCGCCAGCAGACCCGGGACCAGCACAGATACGCAGTATTTT.

This clonotype was detected only a few times. The gene calls are TRBV7-9 and TRBJ1-2; D not resolved. Deletions cut 2 bases from V and 7 bases from J, with 14 bases between. The germline CDR1 and CDR2 sequences are SEHNR and FQNEAQ (reference sequence). The CDR3 has 14 residues. The CDR3 reads CASSLYGPGGGYTF. The CDR3 DNA reads TGTGCCAGCAGCTTATACGGCCCTGGTGGTGGCTACACCTTC.

The sample holds a few counts of this clonotype. J is TRBJ2-5 and V is TRBV4-1; 7 bases fit TRBD1. V gave up 1 base and J gave up 4 bases; unmatched junction bases: 15. Germline-derived CDR1 and CDR2 are MGHRA and YSYEKL. The CDR3 sequence is 18 residues long. The CDR3 DNA follows: TGCGCCAGCAGCCAAGTCTGGGACAGAGATAGGATAAGAGAGACCCAGTACTTC. Translated: CASSQVWDRDRIRETQYF.

This clonotype has more than one count but fewer than ten. The chain employs TRBV11-2 and TRBJ2-5; 8 nucleotides agree with TRBD1. V gave up 6 bases and J gave up 1 base; unmatched junction bases: 10. CDR3 length: 16 amino acids. Germline lookup yields CDR1 SGHAT and CDR2 FQNNGV. The CDR3 loop reads CASSPETGVLQETQYF. The DNA for the CDR3 is TGTGCCAGCAGTCCGGAGACAGGGGTCCTCCAAGAGACCCAGTACTTC.

V gene TRBV12-5 combines with J gene TRBJ1-4; perhaps TRBD1 as D (5 bases). Germline V lookup: CDR1 LGHNT, CDR2 FRNRAP. The CDR3 consists of 17 residues. Trimming stripped 6 bases from V and 0 bases from J, with 17 bases between. Here the CDR3 DNA reads TGTGCTAGTGGCGACCCCGCGGGGGGAGCAACTAATGAAAAACTGTTTTTT. It yields the protein CASGDPAGGATNEKLFF.

The table lists this clonotype with a few counts. V and J are TRBV25-1 and TRBJ2-5; D is unresolved. The V gene lost 6 bases and the J gene lost 11 bases, with 10 bases spanning the gap. This CDR3 is built from 10 residues. CDR1 and CDR2 (germline): MGHDK, SYGVNS. The CDR3 here is CASSCIGQYF. The CDR3 nucleotides are TGTGCCAGCAGCTGCATAGGGCAGTACTTC.